The 24 T cell receptor beta chains below come from one sample, sequenced in a study of blood T cell repertoires in COVID-19. TCRdb's copy holds only in-frame clones and misses some; the assay was immunoSEQ multiplex PCR. The data show roughly 80,000 clones, 90% seen once. Material: peripheral blood. These receptors all come from a man between 60 and 70 years old with acute or convalescent COVID-19.

This chain connects TRBV7-9 to TRBJ1-2, with 8 bases matching TRBD1. V trimming: 5 bases; J trimming: 4 bases; junction bases outside the gene matches: 6. Looked up from germline, CDR1 is SEHNR and CDR2 is FQNEAQ (reference sequence). The CDR3 runs 14 residues. The CDR3 bases are TGTGCCAGCAGCATTCAGGGGGCTGGCTATGGCTACACCTTC. This gives the protein CASSIQGAGYGYTF. Filled out from reference TRBV7-9 and TRBJ1-2, the complete variable domain reads DTGVSQNPRHKITKRGQNVTFRCDPISEHNRLYWYRQTLGQGPEFLTYFQNEAQLEKSRLLSDRFSAERPKGSFSTLEIQRTEQGDSAMYLCASSIQGAGYGYTFGSGTRLTVV.

The chain has TRBV6-5 and TRBJ2-7; 13 bases map to TRBD2. The CDR3 covers 15 residues. Germline V gene lookup returns CDR1 MNHEY and CDR2 SVGAGI. V shed 7 bases, J shed 4 bases, and the junction held 7 bases outside the gene matches. CDR3 residues: CASKRGLAGQYEQYF. CDR3 in DNA: TGTGCCAGCAAAAGGGGACTAGCGGGACAATACGAGCAGTACTTC.

Note on this clone: The sample has other DNA sequences that encode this CDR3 too. V is TRBV9 and J is TRBJ1-4; D not resolved. Germline values: CDR1 SGDLS, CDR2 YYNGEE. Trimming pared 2 bases from V and 0 bases from J, leaving 5 bases between. This CDR3 is 14 amino acids long. CDR3 loop: CASSVASTNEKLFF. The CDR3 nucleotides read TGTGCCAGCAGCGTCGCGTCAACTAATGAAAAACTGTTTTTT.

The CDR3: CASSPTSGRAKETQYF. The CDR3, as DNA: TGTGCCAGCAGTCCAACTAGCGGGAGGGCCAAAGAGACCCAGTACTTC. The chain has TRBV28 and TRBJ2-5; 13 bases line up with TRBD2. The germline V gene encodes CDR1 MDHEN and CDR2 SYDVKM. J was trimmed by 3 bases and V by 5 bases; bases with no gene match: 6. The CDR3 has 16 residues. The complete variable domain, with remaining parts taken from reference TRBV28 and TRBJ2-5, reads DVKVTQSSRYLVKRTGEKVFLECVQDMDHENMFWYRQDPGLGLRLIYFSYDVKMKEKGDIPEGYSVSREKKERFSLILESASTNQTSMYLCASSPTSGRAKETQYFGPGTRLLVL.

The V gene is TRBV5-6, the J gene TRBJ1-2, with D perhaps TRBD1 (6 bases). Between the trimmed V and J ends, which lost 2 bases and 3 bases, there was a span of 14 bases. The CDR3 extends over 15 amino acids. Germline V gene data show CDR1 as SGHDT and CDR2 as YYEEEE. The CDR3 is CASSFGQLGDYGYTF. The CDR3 DNA sequence: TGTGCCAGCAGCTTCGGACAGCTTGGGGACTATGGCTACACCTTC. Full variable domain (remainder filled in from reference TRBV5-6 and TRBJ1-2): DAGVTQSPTHLIKTRGQQVTLRCSPKSGHDTVSWYQQALGQGPQFIFQYYEEEERQRGNFPDRFSGHQFPNYSSELNVNALLLGDSALYLCASSFGQLGDYGYTFGSGTRLTVV.

The chain uses TRBV12-3 or TRBV12-4 and TRBJ1-2, with a weak D call TRBD1 (6 bases). The germline V and J ends were trimmed by 2 bases and 7 bases, with 11 bases remaining between them. This CDR3 has 13 residues. The CDR3 is CASSLYRASGYTF. CDR3 DNA: TGTGCCAGCAGTTTATACAGGGCTTCTGGCTACACCTTC.

The chain combines TRBV28 with TRBJ1-1, with 8 positions matching TRBD1. The CDR3 extends over 16 amino acids. Germline trimming cut 5 bases from V and 8 bases from J; bases unmatched to any gene: 16. Per germline, CDR1 MDHEN and CDR2 SYDVKM. This CDR3 reads CASSLRTGLAKGEAFF. The DNA for the CDR3 is TGTGCCAGCAGTCTCCGGACAGGGTTGGCGAAGGGAGAAGCTTTCTTT.

The chain combines TRBV7-2 with TRBJ2-1, with a possible D match to TRBD1 (5 bases). The CDR3 runs to 14 residues. The germline gives CDR1 SGHTA, CDR2 FQGNSA. V gave up 5 bases and J gave up 1 base, with 9 bases separating them. CDR3 coding DNA: TGTGCCAGCAGCATCAGGGTTTCCTACAATGAGCAGTTCTTC. Protein: CASSIRVSYNEQFF.

CDR3 coding DNA: TGTGCCAGCAGTTTCGGACAGGGAGGGAATTCACCCCTCCACTTT. Protein sequence: CASSFGQGGNSPLHF. This chain joins TRBV28 and TRBJ1-6, with 8 bases fitting TRBD1. Germline-derived CDR1 and CDR2 are MDHEN and SYDVKM. Germline trimming cut 3 bases from V and 7 bases from J; bases unmatched to any gene: 5. The CDR3 is 15 residues long.

The chain has TRBV29-1 and TRBJ2-5, with D possibly being TRBD2 (5 bases). Germline assignment: CDR1 SQVTM and CDR2 ANQGSEA. This CDR3 spans 13 amino acids. The V gene lost 6 bases and the J gene lost 5 bases, with 16 bases spanning the gap. CDR3 DNA: TGCAGCGTATTGAGGGATCCCATCGAGACCCAGTACTTC. Amino acid sequence: CSVLRDPIETQYF.

The chain is built from TRBV25-1 and TRBJ1-4; 10 nucleotides line up with TRBD1. V lost 8 bases and J lost 8; bases outside the gene matches: 17. This CDR3 is built from 17 residues. Per the germline V gene, CDR1 is MGHDK and CDR2 is SYGVNS. The CDR3 is CASSIDRGPRRGEKLFF. In DNA, the CDR3 is TGTGCCAGCTCCATCGACAGGGGGCCCCGGCGTGGGGAAAAACTGTTTTTT.

The V call is TRBV27, the J call TRBJ2-3; 7 bases map to TRBD2. This CDR3 comprises 15 residues. CDR1 MNHEY and CDR2 SMNVEV come from the germline V gene (reference sequence). Trimming cost V 4 bases and J 2 bases; bases outside gene matches: 6. The CDR3 reads CASSSRLATTDTQYF. CDR3 coding DNA: TGTGCCAGCAGTTCAAGACTAGCAACCACAGATACGCAGTATTTT.

The rearrangement links TRBV2 to TRBJ1-1; D perhaps matches TRBD1 (5 bases). V lost 6 bases and J lost 8, with 19 bases in between. Germline-derived CDR1 and CDR2 are SNHLY and FYNNEI. This CDR3 has 14 residues. The DNA of the CDR3 is TGTGCCAGCAGACCCGACAGAGTTCGAAACGAAGCTTTCTTT. Amino acid sequence: CASRPDRVRNEAFF.

V gene TRBV19 combines with J gene TRBJ2-7, with 7 bases matching TRBD1. There are 15 residues in the CDR3. Trimming at V came to 4 bases and at J to 1 base, leaving 7 bases not matched to a gene. CDR1 LNHDA and CDR2 SQIVND come from the germline V gene (reference sequence). CDR3 amino acids: CASSREGTASYEQYF. CDR3 DNA: TGTGCCAGTAGTAGAGAGGGGACAGCATCCTACGAGCAGTACTTC.

The rearrangement uses TRBV2 and TRBJ2-7, with TRBD1 matching 10 bases. V lost 10 bases and J lost 1; bases outside the gene matches: 7. The CDR3 sequence is 14 residues long. Germline-derived CDR1 and CDR2 are SNHLY and FYNNEI. CDR3 in amino acids: CAIVPGQGSYEQYF. As DNA, the CDR3 is TGTGCCATCGTCCCGGGACAGGGGTCCTACGAGCAGTACTTC.

The gene calls are TRBV5-4 and TRBJ2-2, with 10 bases fitting TRBD2. The germline CDR1 and CDR2 sequences are SGHNT and YYREEE (reference sequence). The CDR3 contains 17 residues. Unmatched junction bases numbered 6, after V lost 1 base and J lost 3 bases. DNA for the CDR3: TGTGCCAGCAGCTTGCCTAGCGGGGGAAGAGACACCGGGGAGCTGTTTTTT. This encodes CASSLPSGGRDTGELFF.

This sequence joins TRBV9 and TRBJ1-3, with 8 bases fitting TRBD1. Germline V gene lookup returns CDR1 SGDLS and CDR2 YYNGEE. The CDR3 runs 20 residues. V was clipped by 1 base and J by 0 bases; unmatched bases: 15. The CDR3 sequence is CASSVTSRPPDRASGNTIYF. In nucleotides, the CDR3 is TGTGCCAGCAGCGTAACGAGCCGGCCTCCGGACAGGGCCTCTGGAAACACCATATATTTT.

The chain joins TRBV7-2 to TRBJ1-5, with 10 bases that match TRBD1. V lost 4 bases to trimming and J lost 5 bases; unmatched junction nucleotides: 2. The germline V gene encodes CDR1 SGHTA and CDR2 FQGNSA. CDR3 length equals 14 residues. CDR3 amino acids: CASSSTGGYQPQHF. CDR3 nucleotides: TGTGCCAGCAGCTCGACAGGGGGCTATCAGCCCCAGCATTTT.

The rearrangement joins TRBV5-1 to TRBJ2-2; TRBD1 is a possible D gene (6 bases). CDR1 is SGHRS and CDR2 is YFSETQ in the germline V gene. The CDR3 is 15 residues long. Trimming left V 4 bases short and J 2 bases short, with 12 bases between. The CDR3 region has the DNA TGCGCCAGCAGCGTACAGGGTGTCAACACCGGGGAGCTGTTTTTT. Amino acid sequence: CASSVQGVNTGELFF.

The rearrangement uses TRBV20-1 and TRBJ2-7, with a tentative D call TRBD2 (6 bases). V gave up 6 bases and J gave up 1 base, with 7 bases separating them. Germline CDR1 and CDR2: DFQATT and SNEGSKA (reference sequence). The CDR3 covers 11 residues. CDR3 in amino acids: CSARGSYEQYF. For the CDR3, the DNA is TGCAGTGCCCGGGGGTCCTACGAGCAGTACTTC.

The CDR3 sequence: CATSRIGRGTYEQYF. The CDR3 DNA sequence: TGTGCCACCAGTAGGATAGGGAGGGGCACCTACGAGCAGTACTTC. The chain links TRBV15 to TRBJ2-7; 7 bases match TRBD2. The trim removed 6 bases at V and 2 bases at J, leaving 10 bases unmatched. There are 15 residues in the CDR3. The germline CDR1 and CDR2 sequences are LNHNV and YYDKDF (reference sequence).

The rearrangement joins TRBV5-1 to TRBJ2-2, with 7 bases aligning to TRBD1. CDR3 length: 14 amino acids. In germline, CDR1 is SGHRS, CDR2 YFSETQ. The V segment lost 4 bases and the J segment 4 bases; nucleotides outside the gene matches: 4. In nucleotides, the CDR3 is TGCGCCAGCAGCGCGACAGGGACCACCGGGGAGCTGTTTTTT. The encoded protein is CASSATGTTGELFF.

This chain connects TRBV12-3 or TRBV12-4 to TRBJ2-5; D is perhaps TRBD1 (6 bases). This CDR3 region has 13 residues. V dropped 6 bases and J dropped 1 base, with 9 bases sitting between them. CDR3 nucleotides: TGTGCCAGCAGCGGCAGGGGCCAAGAGACCCAGTACTTC. Protein sequence: CASSGRGQETQYF.

V and J are TRBV19 and TRBJ2-1; 12 bases map to TRBD2. Trimming removed 10 bases from V and 5 bases from J; junction bases left unmatched: 9. Per germline, CDR1 LNHDA and CDR2 SQIVND (reference sequence). This CDR3 is built from 15 residues. In DNA form, the CDR3 reads TGTGCCACTTCCCCTAGCGGGAGGGCCGACAATGAGCAGTTCTTC. It encodes CATSPSGRADNEQFF.